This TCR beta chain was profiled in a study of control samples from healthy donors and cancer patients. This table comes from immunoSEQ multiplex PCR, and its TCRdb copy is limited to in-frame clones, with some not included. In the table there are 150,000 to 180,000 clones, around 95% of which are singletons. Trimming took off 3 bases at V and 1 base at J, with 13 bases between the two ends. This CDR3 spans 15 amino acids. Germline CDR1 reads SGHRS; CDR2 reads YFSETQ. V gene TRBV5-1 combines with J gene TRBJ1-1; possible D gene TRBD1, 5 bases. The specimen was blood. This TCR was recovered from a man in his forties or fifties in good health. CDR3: CASSSLLGPNTEAFF. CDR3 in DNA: TGCGCCAGCAGCTCTCTGTTGGGGCCGAACACTGAAGCTTTCTTT.